Listed here are 32 T cell receptor beta chains from one sample, sequenced in a study of T cell repertoires in cytomegalovirus infection. TCRdb recomputed calls from the reads with MiXCR, one row per CDR3 protein. The sample yields approximately 500,000 distinct CDR3 sequences, 16% seen once. The source material was CD8+ T cells from PBMCs. The receptors were gathered from a human donor in good health (CMV status not recorded). Some clones in this sample may be carry-over from other donors' samples.

This clonotype came up a few times. The chain carries TRBV25-1 and TRBJ2-1; 11 nucleotides agree with TRBD1. CDR3 length: 15 residues. Looked up from germline, CDR1 is MGHDK and CDR2 is SYGVNS. J gave up 8 bases and V 4 bases, and 7 bases lay outside the gene matches. The CDR3 protein is CASSGGTGGWDEQFF. CDR3 sequence (DNA): TGTGCCAGCAGTGGAGGGACAGGGGGATGGGATGAGCAGTTCTTC. Based on the CDR3 plus reference TRBV25-1 and TRBJ2-1, the full variable domain is EADIYQTPRYLVIGTGKKITLECSQTMGHDKMYWYQQDPGMELHLIHYSYGVNSTEKGDLSSESTVSRIRTEHFPLTLESARPSHTSQYLCASSGGTGGWDEQFFGPGTRLTVL.

V gene TRBV20-1 combines with J gene TRBJ2-7, with 12 bases matching TRBD2. V dropped 0 bases and J dropped 3; count of bases not matched to a gene: 0. The germline CDR1 and CDR2 sequences are DFQATT and SNEGSKA (reference sequence). The CDR3 covers 14 residues. CDR3 loop: CSARELAGGYEQYF. CDR3 bases: TGCAGTGCTAGAGAACTAGCGGGAGGCTACGAGCAGTACTTC.

This clonotype came up a few times. V is TRBV19 and J is TRBJ2-3; D not resolved. CDR1 LNHDA and CDR2 SQIVND come from the germline V gene (reference sequence). V shed 3 bases and J shed 5 bases, with 12 bases lying between them. The CDR3 is 14 amino acids. The CDR3 reads CASSMFFGLDTQYF. The CDR3 DNA reads TGTGCCAGTAGTATGTTCTTCGGCTTAGATACGCAGTATTTT.

This clonotype has at least ten counts. The rearrangement joins TRBV27 to TRBJ1-2; 7 bases fit TRBD1. Germline assignment: CDR1 MNHEY and CDR2 SMNVEV (reference sequence). This CDR3 is built from 15 residues. After removal of 5 bases from V and 3 bases from J, the junction contained 9 bases not matched to a gene. The CDR3 loop is CASSPGGGGYYGYTF. CDR3 DNA sequence: TGTGCCAGCAGTCCCGGTGGAGGGGGCTACTATGGCTACACCTTC.

This clonotype has a handful of counts. The V gene is TRBV24-1, the J gene TRBJ2-5; a possible D gene is TRBD2 (6 bases). Trimming cost V 8 bases and J 5 bases, with 23 bases left between them. Per the germline V gene, CDR1 is KGHDR and CDR2 is SFDVKD. The CDR3 runs 16 residues. CDR3 coding DNA: TGTGCCACCACTCCTCACCCACGGGGCGCGGGGGAGACCCAGTACTTC. Translating gives CATTPHPRGAGETQYF.

Remarks on this clonotype: This likely comes from a read error, as the CDR3 has no conserved phenylalanine or tryptophan at its end. The chain is built from TRBV19 and TRBJ1-2, with a possible D match to TRBD1 (5 bases). The CDR3 contains 12 residues. CDR1 LNHDA and CDR2 SQIVND come from the germline V gene (reference sequence). V was cut by 11 bases and J by 3 bases, with 13 bases left in between. For the CDR3, the DNA is TGTGCCGGGACCGGGGTTGACTATGGCTACACCTTA. The encoded protein is CAGTGVDYGYTL.

The CDR3 region has the DNA TGTGCCAGCAGCTTAACCTACAACTCTGGAAACACCATATATTTT. This translates into CASSLTYNSGNTIYF. The gene calls are TRBV7-9 and TRBJ1-3; no clear D. The CDR3 extends over 15 amino acids. Germline V gene data show CDR1 as SEHNR and CDR2 as FQNEAQ (reference sequence). Trimming shortened V by 2 bases and J by 0 bases, and 8 bases separated the two germline ends.

This clonotype was recorded at least ten times. The chain joins TRBV4-2 to TRBJ2-3; 10 bases align to TRBD2. The CDR3 has 17 residues. The germline V gene encodes CDR1 LGHNA and CDR2 YNFKEQ. The trim removed 1 base at V and 6 bases at J, leaving 10 bases unmatched. CDR3 sequence (DNA): TGTGCCAGCAGCCAAGCCCCCCTAGCGGGAGAGGGGGATACGCAGTATTTT. It yields the protein CASSQAPLAGEGDTQYF.

This clonotype appeared many times. The genes are TRBV28 and TRBJ1-1; D unclear. The V end lost 7 bases, the J end lost 4 bases, and 19 bases lay between the germline ends. The CDR3 spans 15 residues. Germline values: CDR1 MDHEN, CDR2 SYDVKM. CDR3 sequence reads: CASTIGWPRSTEAFF. CDR3 coding DNA: TGTGCCAGCACCATCGGCTGGCCGCGGAGCACTGAAGCTTTCTTT.

This clonotype was observed at least ten times. The chain recombines TRBV28 with TRBJ1-5, with 7 bases identical to TRBD1. This CDR3 region has 14 residues. Germline values: CDR1 MDHEN, CDR2 SYDVKM. V lost 4 bases to trimming and J lost 4 bases; unmatched junction nucleotides: 4. CDR3 coding DNA: TGTGCCAGCAGTTCGCTGACAGGGAATCAGCCCCAGCATTTT. Translating it yields CASSSLTGNQPQHF. The full variable domain, its missing parts supplied by reference TRBV28 and TRBJ1-5, is DVKVTQSSRYLVKRTGEKVFLECVQDMDHENMFWYRQDPGLGLRLIYFSYDVKMKEKGDIPEGYSVSREKKERFSLILESASTNQTSMYLCASSSLTGNQPQHFGDGTRLSIL.

The table lists this clonotype with a few counts. This sequence joins TRBV5-6 and TRBJ2-1, with 11 nucleotides matching TRBD2. Germline V gene data show CDR1 as SGHDT and CDR2 as YYEEEE. With V trimmed by 5 bases and J by 2 bases, 6 bases remained unmatched. The CDR3 is made up of 16 amino acids. The DNA of the CDR3 is TGTGCCAGCAGTACCTTAGCGGGGGGGCCCTACAATGAGCAGTTCTTC. It specifies CASSTLAGGPYNEQFF. The full variable domain, its missing parts supplied by reference TRBV5-6 and TRBJ2-1, is DAGVTQSPTHLIKTRGQQVTLRCSPKSGHDTVSWYQQALGQGPQFIFQYYEEEERQRGNFPDRFSGHQFPNYSSELNVNALLLGDSALYLCASSTLAGGPYNEQFFGPGTRLTVL.

This clonotype occurred a few times. The rearrangement uses TRBV7-8 and TRBJ1-1; possible D gene TRBD1, 6 bases. V gave up 2 bases and J gave up 1 base, with 14 bases separating them. Looked up from germline, CDR1 is SGHVS and CDR2 is FQNEAQ. The CDR3 length is 16 residues. The CDR3 is CASSLLQGGTNTEAFF. The CDR3 DNA sequence: TGTGCCAGCAGCTTATTACAGGGAGGAACGAACACTGAAGCTTTCTTT.

This clonotype was recorded at least ten times. V gene TRBV12-3 or TRBV12-4 combines with J gene TRBJ2-2; 9 bases agree with TRBD1. This CDR3 contains 17 residues. With V trimmed by 4 bases and J by 3 bases, 9 bases remained unmatched. CDR3 region: CASSWAGTGYDTGELFF. The CDR3 region has the DNA TGTGCCAGCAGTTGGGCCGGGACAGGGTACGACACCGGGGAGCTGTTTTTT.

This clonotype was recorded at least ten times. The chain is built from TRBV7-8 and TRBJ2-7; 11 bases are shared with TRBD1. This CDR3 has 14 amino acids. Germline trimming cut 5 bases from V and 4 bases from J; bases unmatched to any gene: 4. Germline-derived CDR1 and CDR2 are SGHVS and FQNEAQ. The CDR3 region is CASSNGQGAYEQYF. The CDR3 DNA reads as TGTGCCAGCAGCAACGGACAGGGGGCTTACGAGCAGTACTTC.

Note on this clonotype: Lacking the conserved final phenylalanine or tryptophan, this CDR3 likely reflects a read error. The DNA of the CDR3 is TGTGCCAGCAGCTTAGATCGAGCAGTCTACAATGAGCAGTTCTTA. Protein product: CASSLDRAVYNEQFL. V is TRBV11-2 and J is TRBJ2-1, with unresolved D. CDR1 and CDR2 from the germline V gene are SGHAT and FQNNGV. The V and J ends lost 0 bases and 3 bases respectively, with 9 bases between them. CDR3 length: 15 residues.

A note on this clonotype: The CDR3 end shows no conserved phenylalanine or tryptophan, and so a read error is likely. V usage is TRBV25-1 and J usage is TRBJ2-7; 7 nucleotides agree with TRBD2. Trimming took 3 bases from V and 4 from J; bases not matched to a gene: 18. The V gene's germline CDR1 is MGHDK and CDR2 SYGVNS. The length of the CDR3 is 18 residues. The CDR3 loop reads CASSDSSGSTRMFYEQYL. CDR3 sequence (DNA): TGTGCCAGCAGTGATTCTAGCGGATCCACCCGAATGTTTTACGAGCAGTACTTA.

As regards this clonotype: The junction shows a germline mismatch at one end, possibly a read error. The chain has TRBV19 and TRBJ2-7; D perhaps matches TRBD2 (5 bases). The germline CDR1 and CDR2 sequences are LNHDA and SQIVND (reference sequence). There are 14 residues in the CDR3. CDR3 in amino acids: CANSLGLGSYEQYF. The DNA for the CDR3 is TGTGCCAATAGTCTTGGACTGGGCTCCTACGAGCAGTACTTC. The full variable domain, in which reference TRBV19 and TRBJ2-7 provide the parts outside the CDR3, is DGGITQSPKYLFRKEGQNVTLSCEQNLNHDAMYWYRQDPGQGLRLIYYSQIVNDFQKGDIAEGYSVSREKKESFPLTVTSAQKNPTAFYLCANSLGLGSYEQYFGPGTRLTVT.

With regard to this clonotype: A read error is possible here, since a much larger clone lies one base away. The CDR3 does not close with the conserved phenylalanine or tryptophan, likely indicating a read error. The chain employs TRBV12-5 and TRBJ2-1, with D unresolved. The CDR3 consists of 14 residues. CDR1 is LGHNT, CDR2 FRNRAP, per germline. The V and J ends lost 1 base and 7 bases respectively, with 11 bases between them. CDR3 in amino acids: CASGLALVENEQFL. DNA of the CDR3: TGTGCTAGTGGTTTGGCCTTGGTCGAGAATGAGCAGTTCTTA.

This clonotype has ten or more counts. The V and J genes are TRBV6-1 and TRBJ1-5, with a weak D call TRBD1 (5 bases). CDR1 is MNHNS and CDR2 is SASEGT in the germline V gene. The CDR3 runs 15 residues. V dropped 3 bases and J dropped 0 bases, with 9 bases sitting between them. CDR3 DNA sequence: TGTGCCAGCAGTGATAGGACAAATAGCAATCAGCCCCAGCATTTT. It translates to CASSDRTNSNQPQHF.

The V and J genes are TRBV27 and TRBJ2-1; D not certain. The CDR3 has 16 amino acids. CDR1 and CDR2 from the germline V gene are MNHEY and SMNVEV (reference sequence). V gave up 5 bases and J gave up 0 bases, with 14 bases separating them. The CDR3 bases are TGTGCCAGCAGTCCAACCCGGGTTCTCTCCTACAATGAGCAGTTCTTC. It codes for CASSPTRVLSYNEQFF.

The V gene is TRBV7-9, the J gene TRBJ2-7; D is ambiguous. The CDR3 sequence is 14 residues long. Germline V gene sequence: CDR1 SEHNR, CDR2 FQNEAQ (reference sequence). V lost 6 bases, J lost 4 bases, and 16 bases lay in between. Here the CDR3 reads CASSSSGSWYEQYF. Written as DNA, the CDR3 is TGTGCCAGCAGTTCTTCAGGTTCTTGGTACGAGCAGTACTTC.

Ten or more counts support this clonotype. V and J are TRBV7-9 and TRBJ1-2; TRBD1 agrees at 7 bases. Germline trimming cut 3 bases from V and 3 bases from J; bases unmatched to any gene: 10. The CDR3 runs 16 residues. Per the germline V gene, CDR1 is SEHNR and CDR2 is FQNEAQ (reference sequence). The CDR3 here is CASSFVWDSGYYGYTF. Written as DNA, the CDR3 is TGTGCCAGCAGCTTTGTCTGGGACAGCGGATACTATGGCTACACCTTC. The variable domain in full, with the rest retrieved from reference TRBV7-9 and TRBJ1-2, is DTGVSQNPRHKITKRGQNVTFRCDPISEHNRLYWYRQTLGQGPEFLTYFQNEAQLEKSRLLSDRFSAERPKGSFSTLEIQRTEQGDSAMYLCASSFVWDSGYYGYTFGSGTRLTVV.

This clonotype appeared a few times. The chain recombines TRBV14 with TRBJ2-7; 7 bases are a match to TRBD2. This CDR3 has 13 residues. V shed 6 bases, J shed 6 bases, and the junction held 8 bases outside the gene matches. The germline CDR1 and CDR2 sequences are SGHDN and FVKESK. CDR3 in DNA: TGTGCCAGCAGTCGGGGAGGGCCGGCCGAGCAGTACTTC. Translation: CASSRGGPAEQYF.

This clonotype was counted only a few times. The V gene is TRBV28, the J gene TRBJ2-1; 8 nucleotides match TRBD1. The germline gives CDR1 MDHEN, CDR2 SYDVKM. Trimming removed 6 bases from V and 3 bases from J; junction bases left unmatched: 7. The CDR3 runs to 15 residues. The CDR3 here is CASSQTGEIYNEQFF. The CDR3, as DNA: TGTGCCAGCAGCCAGACAGGGGAAATCTACAATGAGCAGTTCTTC.

This clonotype was seen at least ten times. The V call is TRBV7-8, the J call TRBJ1-5; D not certain. This CDR3 spans 14 amino acids. Germline CDR1 reads SGHVS; CDR2 reads FQNEAQ. Trimming left V 3 bases short and J 4 bases short, with 10 bases between. Here the CDR3 DNA reads TGTGCCAGCAGCTTCCGAGCCCTAAATCAGCCCCAGCATTTT. This gives the protein CASSFRALNQPQHF. Full variable domain (rest looked up from reference TRBV7-8 and TRBJ1-5): GAGVSQSPRYKVAKRGQDVALRCDPISGHVSLFWYQQALGQGPEFLTYFQNEAQLDKSGLPSDRFFAERPEGSVSTLKIQRTQQEDSAVYLCASSFRALNQPQHFGDGTRLSIL.

There are a few counts of this clonotype. The rearrangement uses TRBV6-6 and TRBJ2-1; no clear D. The germline gives CDR1 MNHNY, CDR2 SVGAGI (reference sequence). V lost 6 bases, J lost 6 bases, and 21 bases lay in between. The CDR3 has 16 amino acids. The CDR3 DNA sequence: TGTGCCAGCAGCCATACGGAGATTCCTATGGGCAATGAGCAGTTCTTC. Translation gives CASSHTEIPMGNEQFF.

The V gene is TRBV7-3, the J gene TRBJ2-3, with 8 bases lining up with TRBD2. This CDR3 comprises 17 residues. The germline V gene encodes CDR1 SGHTA and CDR2 FQGTGA. The J segment lost 3 bases and the V segment lost 0 bases, leaving 8 bases of the junction unmatched. CDR3 nucleotide sequence: TGTGCCAGCAGCTTAACCGGGGGGGGGATTGGAACAGATACGCAGTATTTT. It yields the protein CASSLTGGGIGTDTQYF.

This clonotype has only a few counts. The chain has TRBV6-1 and TRBJ1-1; D is unclear. Germline CDR1 reads MNHNS; CDR2 reads SASEGT. The CDR3 covers 13 residues. Trimming left V 1 base short and J 1 base short, with 4 bases between. The CDR3 reads CASSEVKNTEAFF. For the CDR3, the DNA is TGTGCCAGCAGTGAAGTCAAGAACACTGAAGCTTTCTTT.

The V call is TRBV9, the J call TRBJ2-1; unclear D gene. The CDR3 covers 12 residues. The germline CDR1 and CDR2 sequences are SGDLS and YYNGEE. V was clipped by 3 bases and J by 6 bases, with 7 bases between them. The DNA for the CDR3 is TGTGCCAGCAGCGCCCGCCCCAATGAGCAGTTCTTC. It encodes CASSARPNEQFF.

This clonotype was found a few times. The chain has TRBV2 and TRBJ1-1, with a weak D call TRBD1 (5 bases). This CDR3 region has 10 residues. The V gene's germline CDR1 is SNHLY and CDR2 FYNNEI. Trimming left V 9 bases short and J 7 bases short, with 9 bases between. CDR3 bases: TGTGCCAGTAGGGGCAGTGAAGCTTTCTTT. It yields the protein CASRGSEAFF.

This clonotype was counted at least ten times. The V call is TRBV7-6, the J call TRBJ2-1; maybe TRBD2 (6 bases). The CDR3 contains 14 residues. V lost 1 base to trimming and J lost 6 bases, with 10 bases between them. From germline, CDR1 is SGHVS and CDR2 FNYEAQ. CDR3 loop: CASSLGPAGNEQFF. CDR3 coding DNA: TGTGCCAGCAGCTTAGGCCCAGCGGGCAATGAGCAGTTCTTC.

This clonotype was seen at least ten times. The CDR3 coding sequence is TGTGCCAGCAGCGGACCGCTCTCAGCGGGAGAGGGAGAGACCCAGTACTTC. Protein sequence: CASSGPLSAGEGETQYF. The V and J genes are TRBV7-9 and TRBJ2-5, with 8 nucleotides matching TRBD2. The germline V gene encodes CDR1 SEHNR and CDR2 FQNEAQ (reference sequence). The V gene end was trimmed by 5 bases and the J gene end by 4 bases; junction bases not matched to a gene: 15. This CDR3 spans 17 amino acids.